This paragraph reports one TCR beta chain. The data stem from a study of beta chain features in type 1 diabetes. The V and J ends lost 6 bases and 6 bases, in that order; junction bases with no gene match: 9. The CDR3 contains 17 residues. Germline loops: CDR1 KGHSH, CDR2 LQKENI. It was via CD45RO/CCR7/CD25/CD127/CD95/CD27 that CD4+ naive, central memory, regulatory and stem cell-like memory cells were sorted. Each sorted population was over 95% pure. Expressed TCRB transcripts were sequenced because the entire RNA isolate underwent reverse transcription. Profiled with immunoSEQ multiplex PCR; TCRdb holds only in-frame clones, not every one. The sample shows under 150,000 clones, less than 9% of them seen only once.

The clonotype was recovered from a woman in her 30s in good health. The genes are TRBV18 and TRBJ2-1; TRBD2 matches 15 bases. The sequenced sample consisted of central memory CD4+ T cells from blood. CDR3 amino acids: CASSWTSGRARGNEQFF. CDR3 nucleotide sequence: TGTGCCAGCTCTTGGACTAGCGGGAGGGCCAGAGGCAATGAGCAGTTCTTC.